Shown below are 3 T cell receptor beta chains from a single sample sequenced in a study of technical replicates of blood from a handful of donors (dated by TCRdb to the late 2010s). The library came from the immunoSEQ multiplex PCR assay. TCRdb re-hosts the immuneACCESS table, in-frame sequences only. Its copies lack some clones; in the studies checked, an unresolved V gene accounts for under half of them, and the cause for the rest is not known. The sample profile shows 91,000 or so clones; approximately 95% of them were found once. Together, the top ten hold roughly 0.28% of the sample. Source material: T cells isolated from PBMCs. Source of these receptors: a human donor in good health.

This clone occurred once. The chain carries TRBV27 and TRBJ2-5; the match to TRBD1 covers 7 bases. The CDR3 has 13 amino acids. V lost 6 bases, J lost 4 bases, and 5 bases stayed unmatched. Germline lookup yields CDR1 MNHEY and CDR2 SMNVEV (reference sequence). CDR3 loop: CASSVPGGETQYF. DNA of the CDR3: TGTGCCAGCAGCGTCCCAGGGGGAGAGACCCAGTACTTC.

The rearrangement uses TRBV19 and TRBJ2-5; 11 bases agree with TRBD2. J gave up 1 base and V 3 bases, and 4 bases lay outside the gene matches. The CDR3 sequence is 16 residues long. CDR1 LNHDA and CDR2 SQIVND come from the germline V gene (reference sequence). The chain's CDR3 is CASSILAGGRQETQYF. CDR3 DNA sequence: TGTGCCAGTAGTATTTTAGCGGGGGGGCGCCAAGAGACCCAGTACTTC.

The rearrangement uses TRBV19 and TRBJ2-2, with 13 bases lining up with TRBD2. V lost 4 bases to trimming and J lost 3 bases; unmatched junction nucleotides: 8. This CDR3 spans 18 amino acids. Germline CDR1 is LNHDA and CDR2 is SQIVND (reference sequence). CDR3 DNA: TGTGCCAGTAGTAGTTCGTGGACTAGCGGGGGATACACCGGGGAGCTGTTTTTT. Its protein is CASSSSWTSGGYTGELFF. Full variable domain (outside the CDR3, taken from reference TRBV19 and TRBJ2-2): DGGITQSPKYLFRKEGQNVTLSCEQNLNHDAMYWYRQDPGQGLRLIYYSQIVNDFQKGDIAEGYSVSREKKESFPLTVTSAQKNPTAFYLCASSSSWTSGGYTGELFFGEGSRLTVL.